This is a list of T cell receptor beta chains from one sample in a study of Ad26.COV2.S vaccination and SARS-CoV-2 variants. Data came from immunoSEQ multiplex PCR; TCRdb stores just in-frame clones and leaves some out. The table lists 87,000 or so clones, 82% of them singletons, with approximately 16% in the top ten. The material sequenced was peripheral blood, taken after recovery from COVID-19. These receptors originate from a human donor who had recovered from COVID-19. CDR3s include the opening cysteine and the closing phenylalanine or tryptophan. D genes are given only for firm matches.

D gene,V gene,J gene,CDR3 protein
TRBD1,TRBV6-5,TRBJ1-1,CATSRDRGEAFF
NA,TRBV27,TRBJ2-3,CASSLVADTQYF
NA,TRBV7-3,TRBJ1-2,CASSARDGSGYTF
NA,TRBV7-9,TRBJ2-7,CASSTGVSYEQYF
TRBD2,TRBV19,TRBJ2-1,CASSTRTSGRYEQFF
TRBD1,TRBV7-2,TRBJ2-5,CASSLGTGVWGETQYF
NA,TRBV20-1,TRBJ2-1,CSASPRPNEQFF
NA,TRBV6-7,TRBJ2-1,CASSEKRPSSYNEQFF
NA,TRBV5-1,TRBJ1-1,CASSLATGVNTEAFF
TRBD2,TRBV19,TRBJ2-5,CASGTSGWGQETQYF
NA,TRBV6-6,TRBJ2-1,CASSPRVGWGFSYNEQFF
NA,TRBV4-3,TRBJ2-3,CASSQDFVFTDTQYF
NA,TRBV27,TRBJ1-2,CASRGYGYTF
NA,TRBV2,TRBJ1-2,CASSAGGIGYTF
TRBD2,TRBV15,TRBJ2-2,CATSRGLAGVSNTGELFF
NA,TRBV12-3/TRBV12-4,TRBJ1-4,CASSLAGFLLFF
NA,TRBV5-1,TRBJ2-1,CASKAADPRAWNEQFF
NA,TRBV6-5,TRBJ2-7,CASQTVAPNEQYF
NA,TRBV18,TRBJ1-5,CASSPSGTGRISNQPQHF
NA,TRBV4-1,TRBJ1-6,CASSQPREGKASPLHF
TRBD2,TRBV19,TRBJ2-2,CASSRSGTGNTGELFF
TRBD2,TRBV19,TRBJ2-5,CASSIGGSPAETQYF
NA,TRBV4-1,TRBJ1-4,CASSQADFRATNEKLFF
NA,TRBV14,TRBJ2-1,CASSQEYEQFF
NA,TRBV29-1,TRBJ1-2,CSVDGQPDTF
NA,TRBV21-1,TRBJ1-2,CASSNLDRDRDYYGYTF
NA,TRBV3-1/TRBV3-2,TRBJ1-5,CASSQGAAQPQHF
TRBD2,TRBV7-8,TRBJ2-7,CASSSSRLAGARSYEQYF
NA,TRBV28,TRBJ2-3,CASSSTGFGAGGSTDTQYF
NA,TRBV28,TRBJ1-3,CASSLSSHPGNTIYF
TRBD1,TRBV11-2,TRBJ2-7,CASSLGQGAYEQYF
TRBD1,TRBV12-3/TRBV12-4,TRBJ1-5,CASSFEGAKPQHF
TRBD2,TRBV4-2,TRBJ2-1,CASSQGGLAGVSEQFF